This T cell receptor (beta chain) was recovered during a study of beta chain features in type 1 diabetes. Study-level results: More deletions and fewer insertions at VDJ junctions were seen in type 1 diabetes patients. For Type 1 diabetes patients, all four CD4+ subsets carried TCRB CDR3s that were moderately but significantly shorter. PCR might preferentially amplify shorter templates, equally in patients and controls. Patients' naive, central memory and regulatory TCRB repertoires appeared more alike than those of healthy donors.

The CDR3 loop spans 15 amino acids. CDR1 and CDR2 (germline): SGHTA, FQGTGA. The ends lost 2 bases at V and 5 bases at J; junction bases unmatched: 6. Isolated RNA was reverse transcribed in full, so expressed TCRB transcripts were sequenced. Sequencing used immunoSEQ multiplex PCR; TCRdb keeps in-frame clones, though not all of them. The sample carries 150,000 to 180,000 clones, 10% to 13% recorded once. This clone appeared a few times. Its cognate antigen is unknown. CD4+ naive, central memory, regulatory and stem cell-like memory subsets were isolated by sorting on CD45RO/CCR7/CD25/CD127/CD95/CD27. The J gene is TRBJ2-1, the V gene TRBV7-3, with TRBD1 identical over 7 bases. The sequence derives from a man aged 25-45 years with type 1 diabetes. Sequences were obtained from central memory CD4+ T cells from blood. The CDR3 sequence: CASSLLFGTDNEQFF. In DNA, the CDR3 is TGTGCCAGCAGCTTACTCTTCGGGACAGACAATGAGCAGTTCTTC.